Listed here are 19 T cell receptor beta chains from one sample, sequenced in a study of post-analysis software for immune sequencing data. No antigens are known for them. Findings of the study overall: In patients, about five TRBV segments were more frequent than in controls, with TRBV5-6, TRBV5-1 and TRBV20-1 among them.

Prepared TCR beta cDNA libraries contained unique molecular identifiers. TCRdb re-called the PCR reads with MiXCR, one entry per CDR3 protein. Of almost 700,000 distinct CDR3 sequences listed, around 64% are singletons. The source material was blood. Receptors were obtained from a girl aged 2-15 years with multiple sclerosis.

The chain has TRBV20-1 and TRBJ2-5; TRBD1 matches at 10 bases. The CDR3 is 15 amino acids. Trimming at V came to 1 base and at J to 5 bases, leaving 7 bases not matched to a gene. The germline gives CDR1 DFQATT, CDR2 SNEGSKA (reference sequence). For the CDR3, the DNA is TGCAGTGCTAGAGGGGTCCCGGGACAGGGGGAGACCCAGTACTTC. The encoded protein is CSARGVPGQGETQYF.

V is TRBV29-1 and J is TRBJ2-7, with TRBD1 matching over 8 bases. This CDR3 comprises 13 residues. J was trimmed by 3 bases and V by 6 bases; bases with no gene match: 7. Germline V CDR1 and CDR2: SQVTM, ANQGSEA. In DNA, the CDR3 is TGCAGCGTAGCCGGACAGGGAAACTACGAGCAGTACTTC. It is translated as CSVAGQGNYEQYF.

DNA for the CDR3: TGCAGTGCTAGAGATCGGCAGGCCGAGACCCAGTACTTC. The encoded protein is CSARDRQAETQYF. The chain combines TRBV20-1 with TRBJ2-5; no firm D call. V was shortened by 0 bases and J by 5 bases, with 10 bases between the two germline ends. CDR3 size: 13 residues. In germline, CDR1 is DFQATT, CDR2 SNEGSKA (reference sequence).

V is TRBV7-2 and J is TRBJ2-3; D is possibly TRBD2 (5 bases). V lost 5 bases, J lost 3 bases, and 18 bases lay in between. Germline CDR1 and CDR2: SGHTA and FQGNSA. CDR3 length: 16 amino acids. CDR3 in amino acids: CASSARHSGGTDTQYF. The CDR3 nucleotides are TGTGCCAGCAGCGCCCGGCACAGCGGCGGGACAGATACGCAGTATTTT. Drawing the rest from reference TRBV7-2 and TRBJ2-3, the complete variable domain is GAGVSQSPSNKVTEKGKDVELRCDPISGHTALYWYRQSLGQGLEFLIYFQGNSAPDKSGLPSDRFSAERTGGSVSTLTIQRTQQEDSAVYLCASSARHSGGTDTQYFGPGTRLTVL.

The chain is built from TRBV10-1 and TRBJ2-5; a possible D gene is TRBD2 (7 bases). The CDR3 is 15 amino acids. CDR1 is WNHNN, CDR2 SYGVQD, per germline (reference sequence). V lost 0 bases and J 5 bases, leaving 13 bases between the germline ends. The CDR3, as DNA: TGCGCCAGCAGTGAGTCCAGCGGGGACACGGAGACCCAGTACTTC. It translates to CASSESSGDTETQYF.

For the CDR3, the DNA is TGTGCCAGCAGCTCTAGGGGACTATCAAACAATGAGCAGTTCTTC. Translated, it gives CASSSRGLSNNEQFF. The chain carries TRBV7-3 and TRBJ2-1; 7 nucleotides line up with TRBD2. The CDR3 runs to 15 residues. CDR1 is SGHTA and CDR2 is FQGTGA in the germline V gene. V trimming: 4 bases; J trimming: 5 bases; junction bases outside the gene matches: 8.

The chain links TRBV11-2 to TRBJ2-1; D perhaps matches TRBD2 (6 bases). The CDR3 runs to 15 residues. Trimming took off 3 bases at V and 6 bases at J, with 15 bases between the two ends. Looked up from germline, CDR1 is SGHAT and CDR2 is FQNNGV. The CDR3 bases are TGTGCCAGCAGCTTCGGTGTCACGGGGGTCAATGAGCAGTTCTTC. Translated, it gives CASSFGVTGVNEQFF. Full variable domain (rest looked up from reference TRBV11-2 and TRBJ2-1): EAGVAQSPRYKIIEKRQSVAFWCNPISGHATLYWYQQILGQGPKLLIQFQNNGVVDDSQLPKDRFSAERLKGVDSTLKIQPAKLEDSAVYLCASSFGVTGVNEQFFGPGTRLTVL.

The chain carries TRBV5-1 and TRBJ2-1, with unresolved D. Per germline, CDR1 SGHRS and CDR2 YFSETQ. V lost 4 bases and J lost 5, with 10 bases in between. The CDR3 extends over 13 amino acids. The CDR3 spells CASSIPVNNEQFF. In DNA, the CDR3 is TGCGCCAGCAGCATCCCTGTCAACAATGAGCAGTTCTTC. The variable domain in full, completed from reference TRBV5-1 and TRBJ2-1, reads KAGVTQTPRYLIKTRGQQVTLSCSPISGHRSVSWYQQTPGQGLQFLFEYFSETQRNKGNFPGRFSGRQFSNSRSEMNVSTLELGDSALYLCASSIPVNNEQFFGPGTRLTVL.

The chain joins TRBV3-1 to TRBJ2-7, with TRBD2 as a possible D gene (5 bases). The J call may not be correct, given that the DNA end is closer to TRBJ2-5. The germline gives CDR1 LGHDT, CDR2 YNNKEL (reference sequence). The CDR3 has 15 amino acids. The CDR3 loop reads CASSLELWAGETQYF. CDR3 DNA sequence: TGTGCCAGCAGCCTCGAATTGTGGGCGGGCGAGACCCAGTACTTC.

The chain is built from TRBV7-9 and TRBJ1-1; D uncertain. Trimming shortened V by 7 bases and J by 1 base, and 7 bases separated the two germline ends. From germline, CDR1 is SEHNR and CDR2 FQNEAQ (reference sequence). This CDR3 region has 12 residues. CDR3 protein: CASITWNTEAFF. CDR3 DNA: TGTGCCAGCATCACCTGGAACACTGAAGCTTTCTTT.

There are a few counts of this clonotype. The chain is built from TRBV20-1 and TRBJ2-1; the match to TRBD2 covers 9 bases. CDR1 is DFQATT and CDR2 is SNEGSKA in the germline V gene (reference sequence). The CDR3 has 13 amino acids. V gave up 6 bases and J gave up 5 bases; unmatched junction bases: 5. The CDR3 loop reads CSARTSDDNEQFF. In DNA, the CDR3 is TGCAGTGCCCGGACTAGCGACGACAATGAGCAGTTCTTC.

The chain uses TRBV6-2 or TRBV6-3 and TRBJ2-1; 9 nucleotides align to TRBD1. Looked up from germline, CDR1 is MNHEY and CDR2 is SVGEGT. The CDR3 has 14 amino acids. V lost 9 bases, J lost 5 bases, and 8 bases stayed unmatched. CDR3 DNA sequence: TGTGCCAGGAGCCCGGGACAGGGAGACAATGAGCAGTTCTTC. Translating it yields CARSPGQGDNEQFF.

The chain couples TRBV12-3 or TRBV12-4 to TRBJ2-7; TRBD1 aligns across 9 bases. The CDR3 has 14 residues. Trimming cost V 5 bases and J 5 bases; bases outside gene matches: 7. In DNA form, the CDR3 reads TGTGCCAGCAGTCGGACAGGGGTCATCCACGAGCAGTACTTC. Amino acids: CASSRTGVIHEQYF.

The chain carries TRBV10-3 and TRBJ2-5, with 8 positions matching TRBD2. Germline trimming cut 7 bases from V and 4 bases from J; bases unmatched to any gene: 8. The CDR3 loop spans 14 amino acids. The germline CDR1 and CDR2 sequences are ENHRY and SYGVKD. The CDR3 sequence is CAITSGSEGETQYF. The DNA of the CDR3 is TGTGCCATCACGAGCGGGAGTGAGGGAGAGACCCAGTACTTC.

Only a few counts were recorded for this clonotype. V and J are TRBV12-3 or TRBV12-4 and TRBJ1-2, with D hard to call. V was pared by 3 bases and J by 6 bases, with 17 bases between. The CDR3 spans 15 residues. The CDR3 loop reads CASSFTPALGDGYTF. The CDR3 bases are TGTGCCAGCAGTTTTACTCCGGCCCTCGGTGATGGCTACACCTTC.

This chain connects TRBV15 to TRBJ2-1; 10 bases align to TRBD2. J gave up 8 bases and V 5 bases, and 9 bases lay outside the gene matches. The germline gives CDR1 LNHNV, CDR2 YYDKDF (reference sequence). The CDR3 totals 15 residues. CDR3 sequence: CATSPQTSGWDEQFF. The CDR3 DNA reads TGTGCCACCAGCCCCCAGACTAGCGGGTGGGATGAGCAGTTCTTC.

The sample holds a few counts of this clonotype. CDR3 nucleotides: TGCGCCAGCAGCCAAGGAGTGGCAGGGCGCACTGAAGCTTTCTTT. Residues: CASSQGVAGRTEAFF. V and J are TRBV4-1 and TRBJ1-1; D is possibly TRBD1 (5 bases). Germline CDR1 and CDR2: MGHRA and YSYEKL. V gave up 1 base and J gave up 4 bases, with 13 bases separating them. The CDR3 consists of 15 residues.

The CDR3 is CAISEGGNSYEQYF. CDR3 bases: TGTGCCATCAGTGAAGGGGGCAACTCCTACGAGCAGTACTTC. V usage is TRBV10-3 and J usage is TRBJ2-7; 7 bases align to TRBD1. This CDR3 is 14 amino acids long. Germline-derived CDR1 and CDR2 are ENHRY and SYGVKD. Trimming at V came to 3 bases and at J to 0 bases, leaving 2 bases not matched to a gene.

This clonotype appeared a single time. V and J are TRBV5-1 and TRBJ2-7; D gene ambiguous. Trimming stripped 4 bases from V and 3 bases from J, with 14 bases between. The CDR3 is 14 amino acids. Germline V gives CDR1 SGHRS, CDR2 YFSETQ. DNA of the CDR3: TGCGCCAGCAGCGAGAGGTCCGCAATCTACGAGCAGTACTTC. It yields the protein CASSERSAIYEQYF.